These 20 T cell receptor beta chains were sequenced from one sample in a study of spatial heterogeneity in lung cancer. Time point: blood at routine non-recurrence follow-up after resection. TCRdb re-called the 5' RACE reads with MiXCR, one entry per CDR3 protein. Among nearly 95,000 distinct CDR3 sequences listed, roughly a fifth were seen once. This sample comprised PBMCs, obtained at follow-up. The receptors derive from a male donor with early-stage non-small cell lung cancer.

This clonotype was recorded at least ten times. The chain employs TRBV10-3 and TRBJ2-7; TRBD1 agrees at 7 bases. Germline V gene lookup returns CDR1 ENHRY and CDR2 SYGVKD. The V and J ends lost 2 bases and 5 bases, in that order; junction bases with no gene match: 6. The CDR3 loop spans 14 amino acids. In nucleotides, the CDR3 is TGTGCCATCAGTGAGAACAGGGGCGTGGACGAGCAGTACTTC. The encoded protein is CAISENRGVDEQYF.

Many counts were recorded for this clonotype. This sequence joins TRBV6-1 and TRBJ1-5; tentative D call: TRBD1 (6 bases). V was shortened by 3 bases and J by 3 bases, with 12 bases between the two germline ends. Germline CDR1 and CDR2: MNHNS and SASEGT. The CDR3 contains 15 residues. The CDR3 loop reads CASSDARGFNQPQHF. CDR3 sequence (DNA): TGTGCCAGCAGTGATGCCAGGGGATTCAATCAGCCCCAGCATTTT.

The chain links TRBV20-1 to TRBJ2-5; no clear D. This CDR3 has 15 residues. Germline V gives CDR1 DFQATT, CDR2 SNEGSKA (reference sequence). V was clipped by 0 bases and J by 5 bases, with 16 bases between them. The CDR3 DNA is TGCAGTGCTAGAGATTTAGCCTCAGAACGGGAGACCCAGTACTTC. This encodes CSARDLASERETQYF.

This clonotype occurred once. J is TRBJ1-6 and V is TRBV19, with D perhaps matching TRBD1 (5 bases). Per germline, CDR1 LNHDA and CDR2 SQIVND (reference sequence). The CDR3 runs to 15 residues. V lost 3 bases and J 8 bases, leaving 14 bases between the germline ends. The CDR3 reads CASSMSAGGDSPLHF. DNA for the CDR3: TGTGCCAGTAGTATGTCGGCGGGGGGTGATTCACCCCTCCACTTT.

This clonotype was observed at least ten times. V gene TRBV6-5 combines with J gene TRBJ1-1; D gene uncertain. CDR1 is MNHEY and CDR2 is SVGAGI in the germline V gene. This CDR3 comprises 14 residues. The V end was cut by 6 bases, the J end by 0 bases, with 11 bases between. This CDR3 reads CASRAARMNTEAFF. The CDR3 bases are TGTGCCAGCAGAGCCGCTCGGATGAACACTGAAGCTTTCTTT.

This clonotype was counted only a few times. V and J are TRBV6-2 or TRBV6-3 and TRBJ1-5; 8 nucleotides align to TRBD1. Germline V gene lookup returns CDR1 MNHEY and CDR2 SVGEGT. CDR3 size: 12 residues. J gave up 14 bases and V 6 bases, and 9 bases lay outside the gene matches. CDR3 loop: CASSHIGQGEHF. As DNA, the CDR3 is TGTGCCAGCAGCCATATTGGACAGGGAGAGCATTTT.

This clonotype was seen a handful of times. The rearrangement links TRBV12-3 or TRBV12-4 to TRBJ2-3; 7 bases are shared with TRBD2. Losses at the gene ends were 0 bases for V and 6 bases for J; bases not matched to a gene: 3. The CDR3 is 14 residues long. The CDR3 coding sequence is TGTGCCAGCAGTTTAGCGGGAGGGCCCGATACGCAGTATTTT. Translating it yields CASSLAGGPDTQYF.

This clonotype occurred a few times. This chain connects TRBV7-8 to TRBJ2-1; tentatively, D is TRBD2 (6 bases). Trimming stripped 5 bases from V and 0 bases from J, with 26 bases between. The CDR3 contains 20 residues. Germline lookup yields CDR1 SGHVS and CDR2 FQNEAQ. CDR3 sequence reads: CASSDSGLPEPMISYNEQFF. The CDR3 nucleotides are TGTGCCAGCAGCGACTCGGGACTCCCCGAGCCAATGATCTCCTACAATGAGCAGTTCTTC.

The rearrangement joins TRBV5-1 to TRBJ2-3, with 11 bases identical to TRBD2. The V gene's germline CDR1 is SGHRS and CDR2 YFSETQ. With 4 bases clipped from V and 4 bases from J, the junction kept 8 bases outside the gene matches. CDR3 length equals 16 residues. CDR3 in DNA: TGCGCCAGCAGCCCTACCACTAGCGGGAGACCAGATACGCAGTATTTT. Protein product: CASSPTTSGRPDTQYF.

The V gene is TRBV20-1, the J gene TRBJ1-4, with D uncertain. Germline loops: CDR1 DFQATT, CDR2 SNEGSKA (reference sequence). V was cut by 3 bases and J by 3 bases, with 11 bases left in between. The CDR3 is 14 amino acids. CDR3 loop: CSARPRGANEKLFF. The CDR3 DNA follows: TGCAGTGCTAGGCCCCGAGGAGCTAATGAAAAACTGTTTTTT.

V and J are TRBV20-1 and TRBJ2-3; D gene unclear. Deletions cut 4 bases from V and 1 base from J, with 12 bases between. Germline values: CDR1 DFQATT, CDR2 SNEGSKA (reference sequence). This CDR3 comprises 14 residues. The CDR3 nucleotides read TGCAGTGCTATTCGCGGCTTTGGCACAGATACGCAGTATTTT. Protein: CSAIRGFGTDTQYF.

This clonotype came up a few times. The V call is TRBV4-2, the J call TRBJ2-7, with 9 bases identical to TRBD1. Losses at the gene ends were 3 bases for V and 4 bases for J; bases not matched to a gene: 7. CDR1 and CDR2 (germline): LGHNA, YNFKEQ. The CDR3 has 15 amino acids. This CDR3 is CASSHASGTGYEQYF. DNA of the CDR3: TGTGCCAGCAGCCATGCATCCGGGACAGGGTACGAGCAGTACTTC.

This clonotype was seen a few times. This sequence joins TRBV21-1 and TRBJ1-5; the table's TRBD1 call for D was not verified on the DNA. TRBV21-1 is recorded as a pseudogene. This CDR3 has 14 residues. CDR3 in amino acids: CASRGEWARQPQHF. The CDR3, as DNA: TGTGCCAGCAGAGGTGAGTGGGCCAGGCAGCCCCAGCATTTT.

This clonotype was seen only a few times. The V and J genes are TRBV6-2 or TRBV6-3 and TRBJ1-1; the D is unclear. Trimming took off 4 bases at V and 3 bases at J, with 6 bases between the two ends. CDR3 size: 12 residues. The germline V gene encodes CDR1 MNHEY and CDR2 SVGEGT. The CDR3 DNA sequence: TGTGCCAGCAGTTGGACGGACACTGAAGCTTTCTTT. This encodes CASSWTDTEAFF.

This clonotype was found a few times. This chain connects TRBV5-1 to TRBJ2-3, with 12 bases fitting TRBD2. The J segment lost 4 bases and the V segment lost 0 bases, leaving 3 bases of the junction unmatched. The germline CDR1 and CDR2 sequences are SGHRS and YFSETQ. The CDR3 is made up of 16 amino acids. The DNA for the CDR3 is TGCGCCAGCAGCTTGGGACTAGCGGGGGAATCAGATACGCAGTATTTT. Translated, it gives CASSLGLAGESDTQYF.

This clonotype showed up many times. The chain uses TRBV7-2 and TRBJ2-5; D call uncertain. This CDR3 has 15 residues. Trimming stripped 4 bases from V and 4 bases from J, with 16 bases between. Germline V CDR1 and CDR2: SGHTA, FQGNSA. The CDR3 spells CASSSTNPRAETQYF. CDR3 coding DNA: TGTGCCAGCAGCTCCACAAATCCTAGAGCAGAGACCCAGTACTTC.

V and J are TRBV4-2 and TRBJ1-5; D perhaps matches TRBD1 (6 bases). Germline CDR1 LGHNA, CDR2 YNFKEQ. CDR3 length: 15 amino acids. Trimming pared 8 bases from V and 0 bases from J, leaving 14 bases between. DNA of the CDR3: TGTGCCAGCGGTCCCGGACAGAATAGCAATCAGCCCCAGCATTTT. Translation: CASGPGQNSNQPQHF.

The table lists this clonotype with a few counts. The chain recombines TRBV11-3 with TRBJ2-3; D may be TRBD2 (6 bases). V lost 5 bases to trimming and J lost 6 bases, with 9 bases between them. Germline V lookup: CDR1 SGHNT, CDR2 YENEEA. This CDR3 has 12 amino acids. The DNA of the CDR3 is TGTGCCAGCAGCGTGCTAGCGGATACGCAGTATTTT. Translated: CASSVLADTQYF.

The chain recombines TRBV7-6 with TRBJ2-5; 13 nucleotides agree with TRBD2. The junction had 7 bases not matched to a gene; V was cut back by 5 bases and J by 4 bases. This CDR3 spans 16 amino acids. Germline CDR1 and CDR2: SGHVS and FNYEAQ. The chain's CDR3 is CASSDRTSGSLETQYF. CDR3 sequence (DNA): TGTGCCAGCAGCGATCGGACTAGCGGGAGCTTAGAGACCCAGTACTTC.

This clonotype was detected only a few times. The chain recombines TRBV7-2 with TRBJ2-1; 7 nucleotides match TRBD2. Germline CDR1 SGHTA, CDR2 FQGNSA. J gave up 7 bases and V 0 bases, and 3 bases lay outside the gene matches. The CDR3 is made up of 14 amino acids. CDR3 region: CASSLAGGPNEQFF. In DNA form, the CDR3 reads TGTGCCAGCAGCTTAGCGGGAGGGCCAAATGAGCAGTTCTTC.